Each of the 8 T cell receptor beta chains below was sequenced from the same sample in a study of blood T cell repertoires in COVID-19 (dated by TCRdb to the early 2020s). Receptor amplification or capture employed the immunoSEQ multiplex PCR assay. The table was pulled from immuneACCESS by TCRdb, which kept in-frame rearrangements only. Such tables lose some clones; where checked, under half of the loss comes from unresolved V genes, and the rest has no known cause. Counted in this sample were 130,000 to 150,000 clones; more than 75% of them appeared once. The ten biggest clones cover 1.2% of the sample. The sequencing sample was made of PBMCs or T cells enriched from blood (not recorded which). The receptors originated from a woman aged 30 to 39 with acute COVID-19.

This chain uses TRBV7-2 with TRBJ2-6; 10 nucleotides match TRBD2. The germline CDR1 and CDR2 sequences are SGHTA and FQGNSA. Trimming took 0 bases from V and 0 from J; bases not matched to a gene: 2. The CDR3 has 18 residues. CDR3 region: CASSLAASGSSGANVLTF. The DNA for the CDR3 is TGTGCCAGCAGCTTAGCAGCTAGCGGGAGCTCTGGGGCCAACGTCCTGACTTTC.

The genes are TRBV7-8 and TRBJ2-5; D is unresolved. The CDR3 is 14 residues long. V shed 5 bases and J shed 4 bases, with 14 bases lying between them. The germline V gene has CDR1 SGHVS and CDR2 FQNEAQ. DNA for the CDR3: TGTGCCAGCAGCCATACAAGAAGATCAGAGACCCAGTACTTC. Amino acid sequence: CASSHTRRSETQYF.

The chain uses TRBV24-1 and TRBJ2-5; 7 positions match TRBD1. This CDR3 comprises 13 residues. V lost 3 bases, J lost 8 bases, and 5 bases stayed unmatched. Germline V gives CDR1 KGHDR, CDR2 SFDVKD. CDR3 loop: CATSDGDRVTQYF. The CDR3 region has the DNA TGTGCCACCAGTGATGGAGACAGGGTCACCCAGTACTTC.

The CDR3 DNA is TGTGCCACCAGTATCGGGGGGTGGGCGAACAATGAGCAGTTCTTC. It yields the protein CATSIGGWANNEQFF. The gene calls are TRBV24-1 and TRBJ2-1, with TRBD2 matching over 7 bases. The CDR3 covers 15 residues. Unmatched junction bases numbered 9, after V lost 6 bases and J lost 5 bases. CDR1 KGHDR and CDR2 SFDVKD come from the germline V gene.

The chain is built from TRBV7-2 and TRBJ1-2, with TRBD1 as a possible D gene (5 bases). Deletions cut 4 bases from V and 2 bases from J, with 8 bases between. Germline lookup yields CDR1 SGHTA and CDR2 FQGNSA. The CDR3 loop spans 13 amino acids. The CDR3 loop reads CASSWGRNYGYTF. The CDR3 DNA follows: TGTGCCAGCAGCTGGGGCCGAAACTATGGCTACACCTTC. The full variable domain, its missing parts supplied by reference TRBV7-2 and TRBJ1-2, is GAGVSQSPSNKVTEKGKDVELRCDPISGHTALYWYRQSLGQGLEFLIYFQGNSAPDKSGLPSDRFSAERTGGSVSTLTIQRTQQEDSAVYLCASSWGRNYGYTFGSGTRLTVV.

As DNA, the CDR3 is TGTGCCAGCAGCCATTGGGGCAGCTCTAATGAAAAACTGTTTTTT. Translation: CASSHWGSSNEKLFF. This rearrangement joins TRBV3-1 (or the pseudogene TRBV3-2) to TRBJ1-4; maybe TRBD1 (5 bases). The germline V gene encodes CDR1 LGHDT and CDR2 YNNKEL (reference sequence). There are 15 residues in the CDR3. Trimming pared 3 bases from V and 3 bases from J, leaving 11 bases between.

This chain uses TRBV29-1 with TRBJ1-1; TRBD1 is a possible D gene (5 bases). Per the germline V gene, CDR1 is SQVTM and CDR2 is ANQGSEA. V was trimmed by 6 bases and J by 0 bases, leaving 8 bases between them. This CDR3 region has 12 residues. The CDR3 sequence: CSVDSVNTEAFF. For the CDR3, the DNA is TGCAGCGTAGACAGCGTGAACACTGAAGCTTTCTTT.

The chain recombines TRBV2 with TRBJ2-3; D is possibly TRBD1 (6 bases). CDR1 is SNHLY and CDR2 is FYNNEI in the germline V gene. The CDR3 totals 14 residues. V dropped 6 bases and J dropped 0 bases, with 10 bases sitting between them. The CDR3 reads CASRQGLSTDTQYF. As DNA, the CDR3 is TGTGCCAGCAGGCAGGGGCTAAGCACAGATACGCAGTATTTT.